The 25 T cell receptor beta chains below were found in one sample sequenced in a study of CD8 T cells in ankylosing spondylitis. No antigen has been identified for these receptors. From the 5' RACE reads, TCRdb called clonotypes with MiXCR, one entry per CDR3 protein. This sample has over 450,000 distinct CDR3 sequences; 10% to 15% occur once, and the top ten carry around 7%. Broader study findings: Blood of patients with ankylosing spondylitis appeared to be characterized by a TCR beta motif of several highly homologous variants.

The sample was blood, either unsorted or a sorted T cell fraction (not recorded which). These receptors were taken from a male donor with ankylosing spondylitis.

The V and J genes are TRBV7-2 and TRBJ1-1; a weak D match, TRBD1 (5 bases). CDR1 SGHTA and CDR2 FQGNSA come from the germline V gene. Trimming removed 2 bases at V and 1 base at J, with 11 bases between. The CDR3 is 15 residues long. CDR3 bases: TGTGCCAGCAGCTTACTCCAGACAGCGAACACTGAAGCTTTCTTT. Translation: CASSLLQTANTEAFF.

The sample holds many counts of this clonotype. This sequence joins TRBV7-2 and TRBJ2-5; TRBD2 aligns across 10 bases. CDR1 is SGHTA, CDR2 FQGNSA, per germline. Trimming cost V 5 bases and J 2 bases; bases outside gene matches: 5. The CDR3 extends over 15 amino acids. The CDR3 sequence: CASSRGTSVQETQYF. As DNA, the CDR3 is TGTGCCAGCAGCCGTGGGACTAGCGTGCAAGAGACCCAGTACTTC.

This chain connects TRBV3-1 to TRBJ2-2; D not resolved. CDR3 length: 15 amino acids. CDR1 LGHDT and CDR2 YNNKEL come from the germline V gene (reference sequence). Trimming removed 0 bases from V and 1 base from J, with 6 bases in between. In nucleotides, the CDR3 is TGTGCCAGCAGCCAAGAAAGCCAGAACACCGGGGAGCTGTTTTTT. It translates to CASSQESQNTGELFF. Supplemented by reference TRBV3-1 and TRBJ2-2, the full variable domain reads DTAVSQTPKYLVTQMGNDKSIKCEQNLGHDTMYWYKQDSKKFLKIMFSYNNKELIINETVPNRFSPKSPDKAHLNLHINSLELGDSAVYFCASSQESQNTGELFFGEGSRLTVL.

The V and J genes are TRBV2 and TRBJ2-7, with D hard to call. Trimming pared 7 bases from V and 1 base from J, leaving 14 bases between. The CDR3 spans 14 residues. Per germline, CDR1 SNHLY and CDR2 FYNNEI. The CDR3 loop is CASKDRASSYEQYF. The CDR3 DNA reads as TGTGCCAGCAAAGACCGTGCCTCTTCCTACGAGCAGTACTTC.

This clonotype was detected a few times. The V and J genes are TRBV6-6 and TRBJ2-5, with D perhaps matching TRBD1 (6 bases). The CDR3 contains 13 residues. V was shortened by 2 bases and J by 4 bases, with 8 bases between the two germline ends. CDR1 is MNHNY and CDR2 is SVGAGI in the germline V gene (reference sequence). CDR3 protein: CASSYTGRETQYF. The CDR3 nucleotides read TGTGCCAGCAGTTACACAGGGAGAGAGACCCAGTACTTC.

The V call is TRBV3-1, the J call TRBJ2-7; unclear D gene. V lost 1 base and J lost 0, with 7 bases in between. Germline values: CDR1 LGHDT, CDR2 YNNKEL (reference sequence). This CDR3 comprises 14 residues. The CDR3 loop is CASSQGWTSYEQYF. CDR3 in DNA: TGTGCCAGCAGCCAAGGCTGGACCTCCTACGAGCAGTACTTC.

This clonotype was observed a handful of times. The gene calls are TRBV15 and TRBJ1-6; 8 nucleotides align to TRBD1. Germline loops: CDR1 LNHNV, CDR2 YYDKDF (reference sequence). J was trimmed by 7 bases and V by 0 bases; bases with no gene match: 8. The CDR3 extends over 17 amino acids. The CDR3 DNA sequence: TGTGCCACCAGCAGAGATCGTACAGGGGGTACGAATTCACCCCTCCACTTT. Encoded protein: CATSRDRTGGTNSPLHF.

This clonotype occurred many times. V and J are TRBV25-1 and TRBJ2-5; D gene unclear. Deletions cut 4 bases from V and 5 bases from J, with 17 bases between. CDR3 length: 15 amino acids. Germline CDR1 MGHDK, CDR2 SYGVNS. The CDR3 reads CASSGSRGELETQYF. As DNA, the CDR3 is TGTGCCAGCAGTGGATCTCGCGGAGAGTTGGAGACCCAGTACTTC.

This clonotype was observed a handful of times. The gene calls are TRBV15 and TRBJ2-1; D is possibly TRBD1 (5 bases). The V gene lost 0 bases and the J gene lost 4 bases, with 10 bases spanning the gap. This CDR3 is 15 amino acids long. Germline CDR1 LNHNV, CDR2 YYDKDF (reference sequence). The CDR3, as DNA: TGTGCCACCAGCAGAGACGGACATGGGTACAATGAGCAGTTCTTC. Protein sequence: CATSRDGHGYNEQFF.

The sample holds a few counts of this clonotype. This rearrangement joins TRBV29-1 to TRBJ1-4; D unclear. V was clipped by 4 bases and J by 5 bases, with 8 bases between them. The V gene's germline CDR1 is SQVTM and CDR2 ANQGSEA. This CDR3 comprises 12 residues. CDR3 region: CSVVGRNEKLFF. The CDR3 DNA follows: TGCAGCGTTGTGGGCAGAAATGAAAAACTGTTTTTT.

The CDR3 coding sequence is TGTGCCAGCGGAGGTGGGATATCGGGCTACACCTTC. Its translation: CASGGGISGYTF. The rearrangement links TRBV27 to TRBJ1-2, with D uncertain. The V end was cut by 8 bases, the J end by 8 bases, with 15 bases between. The CDR3 has 12 amino acids. Germline V gives CDR1 MNHEY, CDR2 SMNVEV (reference sequence).

V and J are TRBV4-1 and TRBJ1-2; D is possibly TRBD1 (5 bases). Trimming removed 5 bases at V and 4 bases at J, with 17 bases between. Germline CDR1 and CDR2: MGHRA and YSYEKL. The CDR3 totals 15 residues. CDR3: CASSYPAGSAYGYTF. The CDR3 DNA is TGCGCCAGCAGCTACCCGGCAGGGTCGGCCTATGGCTACACCTTC.

The sample holds a few counts of this clonotype. For the CDR3, the DNA is TGCAGTGCTAGAGCGGCTTTCTATGAGCAGTTCTTC. Amino acids: CSARAAFYEQFF. This chain uses TRBV20-1 with TRBJ2-1; D gene uncertain. Germline lookup yields CDR1 DFQATT and CDR2 SNEGSKA (reference sequence). The CDR3 has 12 amino acids. The germline V and J ends were trimmed by 1 base and 8 bases, with 9 bases remaining between them.

Ten or more counts support this clonotype. The rearrangement uses TRBV2 and TRBJ2-2; 7 bases match TRBD2. V shed 4 bases and J 2 bases; nucleotides not matched to a gene: 10. Per germline, CDR1 SNHLY and CDR2 FYNNEI. The CDR3 runs 17 residues. The CDR3 loop reads CASSAPREGTNTGELFF. The CDR3 DNA sequence: TGTGCCAGCAGTGCTCCCAGGGAGGGCACAAACACCGGGGAGCTGTTTTTT.

A few counts support this clonotype. This chain links TRBV20-1 with TRBJ2-5; D ambiguous. The V end was cut by 2 bases, the J end by 0 bases, with 4 bases between. The CDR3 has 12 amino acids. Germline V gene data show CDR1 as DFQATT and CDR2 as SNEGSKA (reference sequence). Here the CDR3 DNA reads TGCAGTGCTAGAAAGTACCAAGAGACCCAGTACTTC. Translation: CSARKYQETQYF.

Ten or more counts support this clonotype. The CDR3 loop reads CASRGQPSYNEQFF. In nucleotides, the CDR3 is TGTGCCAGCAGGGGACAGCCCTCCTACAATGAGCAGTTCTTC. The V and J genes are TRBV6-1 and TRBJ2-1; 7 bases fit TRBD1. The V gene end was trimmed by 6 bases and the J gene end by 0 bases; junction bases not matched to a gene: 2. The CDR3 loop spans 14 amino acids. Germline V gene lookup returns CDR1 MNHNS and CDR2 SASEGT.

This clonotype has a handful of counts. The chain links TRBV7-2 to TRBJ2-3, with D uncertain. CDR1 SGHTA and CDR2 FQGNSA come from the germline V gene. V gave up 2 bases and J gave up 6 bases, with 12 bases separating them. The CDR3 consists of 14 residues. The CDR3 sequence is CASSLNRWRDTQYF. The CDR3, as DNA: TGTGCCAGCAGCTTAAACCGGTGGCGGGATACGCAGTATTTT. Combining the CDR3 with reference TRBV7-2 and TRBJ2-3 gives the whole variable domain GAGVSQSPSNKVTEKGKDVELRCDPISGHTALYWYRQSLGQGLEFLIYFQGNSAPDKSGLPSDRFSAERTGGSVSTLTIQRTQQEDSAVYLCASSLNRWRDTQYFGPGTRLTVL.

As DNA, the CDR3 is TGTGCCAGCAGCTTAGATCCGACCTTGCGCACTGAAGCTTTCTTT. It codes for CASSLDPTLRTEAFF. The rearrangement links TRBV11-2 to TRBJ1-1; D ambiguous. The V and J ends lost 0 bases and 4 bases respectively, with 12 bases between them. CDR1 is SGHAT, CDR2 FQNNGV, per germline. The CDR3 is 15 amino acids.

This chain links TRBV20-1 with TRBJ1-1, with D possibly TRBD1 on 6 matching bases. V lost 4 bases to trimming and J lost 4 bases, with 16 bases between them. From germline, CDR1 is DFQATT and CDR2 SNEGSKA (reference sequence). The CDR3 sequence is 14 residues long. CDR3 bases: TGCAGTGCTACAGCGGGGGCCGGGCGCACTGAAGCTTTCTTT. Translated, it gives CSATAGAGRTEAFF.

This clonotype has more than one count but fewer than ten. The rearrangement uses TRBV2 and TRBJ2-2, with D tentatively TRBD1 (6 bases). Germline CDR1 SNHLY, CDR2 FYNNEI. V lost 5 bases, J lost 4 bases, and 14 bases lay in between. The CDR3 length is 15 residues. The CDR3 DNA follows: TGTGCCAGCAGTCGATCCGGGACAATCACCGGGGAGCTGTTTTTT. It codes for CASSRSGTITGELFF. Full variable domain (missing parts from reference TRBV2 and TRBJ2-2): EPEVTQTPSHQVTQMGQEVILRCVPISNHLYFYWYRQILGQKVEFLVSFYNNEISEKSEIFDDQFSVERPDGSNFTLKIRSTKLEDSAMYFCASSRSGTITGELFFGEGSRLTVL.

The sample holds a few counts of this clonotype. The chain joins TRBV11-2 to TRBJ1-3; D remains unclear. The V gene lost 6 bases and the J gene lost 6 bases, with 12 bases spanning the gap. The CDR3 contains 13 residues. CDR1 and CDR2 (germline): SGHAT, FQNNGV. The chain's CDR3 is CASRPIGENTIYF. The CDR3 nucleotides read TGTGCCAGCAGACCGATAGGTGAAAACACCATATATTTT.

J is TRBJ1-2 and V is TRBV6-1; 7 bases fit TRBD1. Trimming took 2 bases from V and 6 from J; bases not matched to a gene: 3. CDR3 length: 13 residues. Germline values: CDR1 MNHNS, CDR2 SASEGT. The CDR3 DNA sequence: TGTGCCAGCAGTGAACTACAGGGGAATGGCTACACCTTC. This sequence encodes CASSELQGNGYTF.

This clonotype appeared a few times. V is TRBV7-2 and J is TRBJ2-1; D gene uncertain. CDR3 length: 15 residues. CDR1 is SGHTA and CDR2 is FQGNSA in the germline V gene. V lost 5 bases, J lost 0 bases, and 11 bases lay in between. The CDR3 protein is CASSISSSSYNEQFF. The CDR3 coding sequence is TGTGCCAGCAGCATTAGTAGTTCCTCCTACAATGAGCAGTTCTTC.

This clonotype was detected a few times. J is TRBJ1-2 and V is TRBV4-1, with D uncertain. Germline V gene lookup returns CDR1 MGHRA and CDR2 YSYEKL. The CDR3 length is 14 residues. Trimming removed 0 bases at V and 4 bases at J, with 9 bases between. CDR3 amino acids: CASSQEMLGYGYTF. CDR3 DNA: TGCGCCAGCAGCCAAGAAATGCTCGGCTATGGCTACACCTTC.

This rearrangement joins TRBV11-2 to TRBJ2-7; TRBD2 matches 9 bases. Trimming at V came to 5 bases and at J to 10 bases, leaving 6 bases not matched to a gene. From germline, CDR1 is SGHAT and CDR2 FQNNGV. The CDR3 runs to 12 residues. Written as DNA, the CDR3 is TGTGCCAGCAGCCCCGAGCGGGGGGTCCAGTACTTC. Its protein product is CASSPERGVQYF.